These T cell receptor beta chains were read from a single sample in a study of blood T cell repertoires in COVID-19. Only in-frame clones appear in the TCRdb table, and some are missing; sequencing was by immunoSEQ multiplex PCR. The table includes 60,000 or so clones, under 85% detected once. Material: peripheral blood. These receptors were collected from a man aged 60 to 75 with acute or convalescent COVID-19. The CDR3 runs from the conserved cysteine through the conserved F or W. The D gene is left open where the match is weak. Expanded clones are given a class, and other clones once, few, many or no size at all.

J	D	size	V	DNA	CDR3
TRBJ1-2	TRBD1	NA	TRBV19	TGTGCCAGTAGTACGTTCTGGGACAGGGTAGAGGGCTACACCTTC	CASSTFWDRVEGYTF
TRBJ1-2	TRBD1	NA	TRBV10-3	TGTGCCATCAGTGAGTCAAGGGACAGGGGCGATGGCTACACCTTC	CAISESRDRGDGYTF
TRBJ2-7	NA	once	TRBV7-2	TGTGCCAGCAGCTTGTTTCGGGAGTCCTACGAGCAGTACTTC	CASSLFRESYEQYF
TRBJ1-1	NA	NA	TRBV5-1	TGCGCCAGCAGCGAGGATGGAAAGAGGGCCACTGAAGCTTTCTTT	CASSEDGKRATEAFF
TRBJ1-1	TRBD1	medium-sized	TRBV7-9	TGTGCCAGCAGCTTATATCAGGGGGCGGCCACCACTGAAGCTTTCTTT	CASSLYQGAATTEAFF
TRBJ2-7	NA	NA	TRBV5-1	TGCGCCAGCAGCTTGGGCGGGGGCCTCTACGAGCAGTACTTC	CASSLGGGLYEQYF
TRBJ1-5	TRBD1	NA	TRBV7-6	TGTGCCAGCAGCTCGCAACCAGGGGGCGGGAAGCCCCAGCATTTT	CASSSQPGGGKPQHF
TRBJ2-5	NA	once	TRBV7-2	TGTGCCAGCAGATTCACCCGGGACACGGAGACCCAGTACTTC	CASRFTRDTETQYF
TRBJ1-2	NA	once	TRBV5-5	TGTGCCAGCAGCTTGGGGCAGGGTCCTAACTATGGCTACACCTTC	CASSLGQGPNYGYTF
TRBJ1-5	NA	NA	TRBV21-1	TGTGCCAGCTACCCATCAGGGGGAAATAGCAATCAGCCCCAGCATTTT	CASYPSGGNSNQPQHF
TRBJ1-1	NA	few	TRBV2	TGTGCCAGCACCCCCTTACAGGGTAGGTTGGGCACTGAAGCTTTCTTT	CASTPLQGRLGTEAFF
TRBJ2-2	TRBD1	NA	TRBV24-1	TGTGCCACCAGTCCCGGGACAGGTCTTGAGGAGCTGTTTTTT	CATSPGTGLEELFF
TRBJ1-6	NA	NA	TRBV7-2	TGTGCCAGCAGTTCGACAGCCGGTAATTCACCCCTCCACTTT	CASSSTAGNSPLHF
TRBJ1-1	TRBD1	NA	TRBV7-9	TGTGCCAGCAGCCACCCTCAACAGGGGGCGTTTTTGAACACTGAAGCTTTCTTT	CASSHPQQGAFLNTEAFF
TRBJ1-2	NA	NA	TRBV11-1	TGTGCCAGCAGCTTACAGGGAACTAACTATGGCTACACCTTC	CASSLQGTNYGYTF
TRBJ1-2	TRBD1	NA	TRBV18	TGTGCCAGCTCACGGGACAGGGTGGATTCGGATGGCTACACCTTC	CASSRDRVDSDGYTF
TRBJ2-1	TRBD2	NA	TRBV11-1	TGTGCCAGCAGCTTAGAGGCTAGCGGGGACTACAATGAGCAGTTCTTC	CASSLEASGDYNEQFF
TRBJ1-1	NA	NA	TRBV27	TGTGCCAGCAGTTTGGGGGGAGAATACACTGAAGCTTTCTTT	CASSLGGEYTEAFF
TRBJ1-3	NA	NA	TRBV9	TGTGCCAGCAGCGTAGCCCCAGGGAGAAACACCATATATTTT	CASSVAPGRNTIYF
TRBJ2-7	NA	NA	TRBV11-2	TGTGCCAGCAGCCCTGGGGGGGCCCTCGAGCAGTACTTC	CASSPGGALEQYF
TRBJ1-2	NA	once	TRBV7-9	TGTGCCAGCAGCATTACACGGGAGACTAACTATGGCTACACCTTC	CASSITRETNYGYTF
TRBJ1-1	NA	NA	TRBV7-9	TGTGCCAGCAGCTTAGCCCAGGGAGGTTTGGCTGAAGCTTTCTTT	CASSLAQGGLAEAFF
TRBJ2-2	TRBD1	NA	TRBV7-9	TGTGCCAGCAGCTTCGACAGGGCAGGCACCGGGGAGCTGTTTTTT	CASSFDRAGTGELFF
TRBJ1-2	TRBD1	many	TRBV5-4	TGTGCCAGCAGCAGGCCTCAGGGGGTAGACTATGGCTACACCTTC	CASSRPQGVDYGYTF
TRBJ2-7	TRBD1	NA	TRBV19	TGTGCCAGTAGTATGTCCCGGGACAGGGAATTCAACTACGAGCAGTACTTC	CASSMSRDREFNYEQYF
TRBJ1-2	TRBD1	NA	TRBV29-1	TGCAGCGGTCACGACAGGGGGCCTGCGGGAGGCTACACCTTC	CSGHDRGPAGGYTF
TRBJ1-5	NA	NA	TRBV6-5	TGTGCCAGCAGCTTGACTAGGCACCAGCCCCAGCATTTT	CASSLTRHQPQHF
TRBJ2-5	TRBD1	NA	TRBV7-6	TGTGCCAGCAGCTTACGGTCCGACAGGGGGCAAGAGACCCAGTACTTC	CASSLRSDRGQETQYF
TRBJ2-3	NA	NA	TRBV5-1	TGCGCCAGCAGCTTGGGGACTTACGCTAGCACAGATACGCAGTATTTT	CASSLGTYASTDTQYF
TRBJ1-1	NA	NA	TRBV9	TGTGCCAGCAGCGTAGCGCGGCAGGGTTGGGCTGAAGCTTTCTTT	CASSVARQGWAEAFF
TRBJ2-5	TRBD1	NA	TRBV7-2	TGTGCCAGCAGCAGGGACAGGGGAAGGGGAGAGACCCAGTACTTC	CASSRDRGRGETQYF
TRBJ2-7	NA	NA	TRBV29-1	TGCAGCGTTGACGTGTCAGGGCGTTCCTACGAGCAGTACTTC	CSVDVSGRSYEQYF
TRBJ2-7	TRBD1	NA	TRBV9	TGTGCCAGCAGCGGGGGGACAGGGGAGTTCGAGCAGTACTTC	CASSGGTGEFEQYF
TRBJ1-2	NA	NA	TRBV6-2/TRBV6-3	TGTGCCAGCAGTTACTCGGTCCGGGCTAACTATGGCTACACCTTC	CASSYSVRANYGYTF
TRBJ2-3	NA	NA	TRBV4-1	TGCGCCAGCAGCCAAGGGGAGACTCGGCCCACAGATACGCAGTATTTT	CASSQGETRPTDTQYF
TRBJ1-4	TRBD1	NA	TRBV24-1	TGTGCCACCAGTGACAACTCACAGGGGGAACTGTTTTTT	CATSDNSQGELFF
TRBJ2-1	NA	NA	TRBV5-1	TGCGCCAGCAGCTTGGCCAGCGGTGACTCCTACAATGAGCAGTTCTTC	CASSLASGDSYNEQFF
TRBJ2-2	TRBD2	NA	TRBV18	TGTGCCAGCTCACCAGCTAGCGGGGCTACGAACACCGGGGAGCTGTTTTTT	CASSPASGATNTGELFF
TRBJ2-5	NA	few	TRBV7-9	TGTGCCAGCAGCGCTCACGCGACCTTTCTGAGGGAAGAGACCCAGTACTTC	CASSAHATFLREETQYF
TRBJ1-3	TRBD1	NA	TRBV18	TGTGCCAGCTCACCCCCGGGACAGGGGGGAAACACCATATATTTT	CASSPPGQGGNTIYF
TRBJ1-2	NA	NA	TRBV19	TGTGCCAGTAGCGGTGTAGGGGGCTATGGCTACACCTTC	CASSGVGGYGYTF
TRBJ1-6	NA	NA	TRBV19	TGTGCCAGTAGGTCATCAGGGGTAAAATCCAATTCACCCCTCCACTTT	CASRSSGVKSNSPLHF
TRBJ1-1	NA	NA	TRBV19	TGTGCCAGTAGTATGATACAGGTAGGATATGGAGCTTTCTTT	CASSMIQVGYGAFF
TRBJ1-2	NA	NA	TRBV6-2/TRBV6-3	TGTGCCAGCAGTTACTTGGCAAGGGGATCGATGGATGGCTACACCTTC	CASSYLARGSMDGYTF
TRBJ1-2	NA	NA	TRBV18	TGTGCCAGCTCACCTACAGAACAATACAGCGGCTATGGCTACACCTTC	CASSPTEQYSGYGYTF
TRBJ1-6	NA	once	TRBV9	TGTGCCAGCAGCCCTTTAATGGGGGGTGAATCACCCCTCCACTTT	CASSPLMGGESPLHF
TRBJ1-1	NA	NA	TRBV13	TGTGCCAGCAGTGTGGGAGGGGGAAACACTGAAGCTTTCTTT	CASSVGGGNTEAFF
TRBJ1-4	TRBD1	NA	TRBV18	TGTGCCAGCTCACCTAGGGGACAGGGGAGTGAAAAACTGTTTTTT	CASSPRGQGSEKLFF
TRBJ1-1	NA	NA	TRBV5-1	TGCGCCAGCAGCTTGTCGGGTACTATGAACACTGAAGCTTTCTTT	CASSLSGTMNTEAFF
TRBJ1-5	NA	NA	TRBV4-1	TGCGCCAGCAGCCAAGTACCCGGGACTTCGAGTCAGCCCCAGCATTTT	CASSQVPGTSSQPQHF
TRBJ1-5	TRBD1	NA	TRBV29-1	TGCAGCGTTCAGACAGGGGGTAATCAGCCCCAGCATTTT	CSVQTGGNQPQHF
TRBJ2-1	TRBD2	NA	TRBV5-1	TGCGCCAGCAGCACCCTGACTAGCGAGGCGTACAATGAGCAGTTCTTC	CASSTLTSEAYNEQFF
TRBJ1-2	NA	NA	TRBV12-3/TRBV12-4	TGTGCCAGCAGTCCCGCGGCCCACTATGGCTACACCTTC	CASSPAAHYGYTF
TRBJ2-7	NA	NA	TRBV5-1	TGCGCCAGCAGCCCCGGACAAGACTACGAGCAGTACTTC	CASSPGQDYEQYF
TRBJ1-2	NA	NA	TRBV9	TGTGCCAGCAGCGTATACCCCACCCTACAGCAGCCAGACTATGGCTACACCTTC	CASSVYPTLQQPDYGYTF
TRBJ2-2	TRBD2	once	TRBV19	TGTGCCAGTAGGATGGGGCTAGCGGGGGTTACGAACACCGGGGAGCTGTTTTTT	CASRMGLAGVTNTGELFF
TRBJ1-6	NA	NA	TRBV14	TGTGCCAGCAGCCCCGTGGGCAGGGGCTTTTCACCCCTCCACTTT	CASSPVGRGFSPLHF